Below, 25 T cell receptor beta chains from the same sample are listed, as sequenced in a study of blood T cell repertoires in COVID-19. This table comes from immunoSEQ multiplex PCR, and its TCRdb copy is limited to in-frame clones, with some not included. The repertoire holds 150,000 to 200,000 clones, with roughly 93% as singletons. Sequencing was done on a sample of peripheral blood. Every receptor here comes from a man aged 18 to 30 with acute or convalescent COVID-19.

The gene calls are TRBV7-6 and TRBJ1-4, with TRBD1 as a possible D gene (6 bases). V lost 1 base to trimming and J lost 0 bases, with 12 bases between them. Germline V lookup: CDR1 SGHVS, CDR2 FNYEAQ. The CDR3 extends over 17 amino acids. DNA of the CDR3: TGTGCCAGCAGCTTAGGTTTGGGGGCAGCAACTAATGAAAAACTGTTTTTT. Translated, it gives CASSLGLGAATNEKLFF.

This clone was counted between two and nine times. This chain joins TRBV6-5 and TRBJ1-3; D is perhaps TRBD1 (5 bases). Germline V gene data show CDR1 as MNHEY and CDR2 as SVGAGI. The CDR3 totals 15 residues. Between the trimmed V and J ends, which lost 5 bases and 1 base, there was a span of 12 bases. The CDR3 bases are TGTGCCAGCAGTCGAGACAGATTTTCTGGAAACACCATATATTTT. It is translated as CASSRDRFSGNTIYF.

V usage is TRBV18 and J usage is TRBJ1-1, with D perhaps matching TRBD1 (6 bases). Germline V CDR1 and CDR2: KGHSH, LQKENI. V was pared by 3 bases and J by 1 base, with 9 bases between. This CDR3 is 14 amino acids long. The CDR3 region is CASSPRTENTEAFF. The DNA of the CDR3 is TGTGCCAGCTCACCTAGGACAGAGAACACTGAAGCTTTCTTT.

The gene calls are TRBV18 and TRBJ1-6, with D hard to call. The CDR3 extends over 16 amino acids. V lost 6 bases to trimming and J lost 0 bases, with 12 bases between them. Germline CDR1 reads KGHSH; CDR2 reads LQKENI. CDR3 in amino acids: CASSPTGGSYNSPLHF. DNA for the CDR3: TGTGCCAGCTCGCCGACGGGAGGCTCCTATAATTCACCCCTCCACTTT.

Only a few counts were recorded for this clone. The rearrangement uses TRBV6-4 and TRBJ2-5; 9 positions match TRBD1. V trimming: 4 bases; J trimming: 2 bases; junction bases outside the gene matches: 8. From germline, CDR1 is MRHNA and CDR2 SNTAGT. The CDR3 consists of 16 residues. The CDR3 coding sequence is TGTGCCAGCAGTGCTGAGACAGGGGGAGGTCAAGAGACCCAGTACTTC. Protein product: CASSAETGGGQETQYF.

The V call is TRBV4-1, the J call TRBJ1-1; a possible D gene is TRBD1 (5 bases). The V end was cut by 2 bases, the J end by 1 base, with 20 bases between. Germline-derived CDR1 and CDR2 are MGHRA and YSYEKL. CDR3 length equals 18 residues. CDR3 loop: CASSQLDSSQDSNTEAFF. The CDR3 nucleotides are TGCGCCAGCAGCCAACTCGACAGTTCCCAAGATTCGAACACTGAAGCTTTCTTT.

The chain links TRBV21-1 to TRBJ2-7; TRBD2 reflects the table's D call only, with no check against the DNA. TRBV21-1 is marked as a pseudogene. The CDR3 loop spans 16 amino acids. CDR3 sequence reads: CASSPIVGEGPGEQYF. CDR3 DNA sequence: TGTGCCAGCAGCCCGATAGTGGGGGAGGGCCCAGGGGAGCAGTACTTC.

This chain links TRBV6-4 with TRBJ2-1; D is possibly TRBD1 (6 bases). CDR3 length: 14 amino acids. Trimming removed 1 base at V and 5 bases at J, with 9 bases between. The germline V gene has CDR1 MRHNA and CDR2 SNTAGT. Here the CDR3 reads CASSDYNRDNEQFF. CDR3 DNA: TGTGCCAGCAGTGACTACAACAGGGACAATGAGCAGTTCTTC.

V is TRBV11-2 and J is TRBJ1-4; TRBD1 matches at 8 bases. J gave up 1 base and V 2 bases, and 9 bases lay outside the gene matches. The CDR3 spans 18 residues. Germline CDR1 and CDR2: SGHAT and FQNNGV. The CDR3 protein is CASSLSSTGARTNEKLFF. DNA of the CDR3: TGTGCCAGCAGCTTATCCTCGACAGGGGCGCGAACTAATGAAAAACTGTTTTTT. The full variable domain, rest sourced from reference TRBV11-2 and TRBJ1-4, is EAGVAQSPRYKIIEKRQSVAFWCNPISGHATLYWYQQILGQGPKLLIQFQNNGVVDDSQLPKDRFSAERLKGVDSTLKIQPAKLEDSAVYLCASSLSSTGARTNEKLFFGSGTQLSVL.

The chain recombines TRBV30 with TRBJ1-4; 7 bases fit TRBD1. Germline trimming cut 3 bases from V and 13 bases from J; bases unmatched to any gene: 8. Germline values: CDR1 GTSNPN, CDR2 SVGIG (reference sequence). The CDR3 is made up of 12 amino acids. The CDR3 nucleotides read TGTGCCTGGAGGGGAAAGGCAGGGGGACTGTTTTTT. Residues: CAWRGKAGGLFF.

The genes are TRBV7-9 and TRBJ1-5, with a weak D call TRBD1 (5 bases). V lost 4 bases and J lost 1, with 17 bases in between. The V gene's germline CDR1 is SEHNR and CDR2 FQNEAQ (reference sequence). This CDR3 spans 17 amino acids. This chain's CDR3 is CASSSVMTGGSNQPQHF. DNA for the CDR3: TGTGCCAGCAGCTCCGTCATGACCGGGGGGAGCAATCAGCCCCAGCATTTT.

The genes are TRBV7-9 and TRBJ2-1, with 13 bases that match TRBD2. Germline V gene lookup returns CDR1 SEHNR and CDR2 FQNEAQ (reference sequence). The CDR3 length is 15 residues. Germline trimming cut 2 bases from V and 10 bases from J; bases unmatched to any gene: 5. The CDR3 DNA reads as TGTGCCAGCAGCTTATATACTAGCGGGGGGGGCGAGCAGTTCTTC. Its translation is CASSLYTSGGGEQFF.

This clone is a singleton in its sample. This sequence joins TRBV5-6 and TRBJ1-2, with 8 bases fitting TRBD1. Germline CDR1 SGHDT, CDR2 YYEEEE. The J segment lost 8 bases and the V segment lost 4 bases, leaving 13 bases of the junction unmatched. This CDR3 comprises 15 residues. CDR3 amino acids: CASSLAPGTGNGYTF. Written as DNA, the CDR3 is TGTGCCAGCAGCCTAGCCCCGGGGACAGGTAACGGCTACACCTTC.

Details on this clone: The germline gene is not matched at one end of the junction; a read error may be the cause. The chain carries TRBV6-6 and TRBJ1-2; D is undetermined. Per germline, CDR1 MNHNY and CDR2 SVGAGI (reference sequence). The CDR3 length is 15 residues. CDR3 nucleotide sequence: TGTGCCAGCAGTTACATGGTCCGCCAAAACTACGGCTACACCTTC. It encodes CASSYMVRQNYGYTF.

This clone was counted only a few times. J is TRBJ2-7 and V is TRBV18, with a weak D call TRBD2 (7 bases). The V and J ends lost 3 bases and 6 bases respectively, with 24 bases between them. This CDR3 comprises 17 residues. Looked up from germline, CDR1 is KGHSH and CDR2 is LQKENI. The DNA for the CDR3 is TGTGCCAGCTCACCCGAAGCCGGGGGGCTTAACTCCCCCGAGCAGTACTTC. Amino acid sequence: CASSPEAGGLNSPEQYF.

CDR3 sequence: CASSQEEAGGVYEQYF. The CDR3, as DNA: TGCGCCAGCAGCCAAGAGGAAGCGGGAGGGGTATACGAGCAGTACTTC. The chain is built from TRBV4-1 and TRBJ2-7; 10 nucleotides agree with TRBD2. Germline values: CDR1 MGHRA, CDR2 YSYEKL. V lost 0 bases, J lost 4 bases, and 6 bases stayed unmatched. The CDR3 extends over 16 amino acids.

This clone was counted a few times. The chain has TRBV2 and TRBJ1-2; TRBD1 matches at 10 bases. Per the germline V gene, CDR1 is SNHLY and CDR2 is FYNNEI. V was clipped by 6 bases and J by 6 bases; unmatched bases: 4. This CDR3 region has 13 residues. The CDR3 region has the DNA TGTGCCAGCAGGCCGACAGGGGGCCATGGCTACACCTTC. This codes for CASRPTGGHGYTF.

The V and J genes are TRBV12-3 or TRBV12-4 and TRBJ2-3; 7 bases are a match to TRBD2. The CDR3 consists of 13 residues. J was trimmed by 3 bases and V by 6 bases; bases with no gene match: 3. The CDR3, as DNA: TGTGCCAGCAGGCGGGAGTGGACAGATACGCAGTATTTT. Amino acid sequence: CASRREWTDTQYF.

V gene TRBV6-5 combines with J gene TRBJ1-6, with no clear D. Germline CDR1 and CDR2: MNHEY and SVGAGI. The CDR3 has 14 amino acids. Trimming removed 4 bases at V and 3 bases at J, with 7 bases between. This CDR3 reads CASSSRVYNSPLHF. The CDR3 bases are TGTGCCAGCAGTTCTCGGGTCTATAATTCACCCCTCCACTTT.

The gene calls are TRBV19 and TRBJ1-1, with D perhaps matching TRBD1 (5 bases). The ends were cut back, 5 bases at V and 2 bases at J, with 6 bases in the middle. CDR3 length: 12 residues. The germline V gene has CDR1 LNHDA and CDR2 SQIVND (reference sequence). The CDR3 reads CASSQGNTEAFF. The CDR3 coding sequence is TGTGCCAGTAGTCAGGGTAACACTGAAGCTTTCTTT.

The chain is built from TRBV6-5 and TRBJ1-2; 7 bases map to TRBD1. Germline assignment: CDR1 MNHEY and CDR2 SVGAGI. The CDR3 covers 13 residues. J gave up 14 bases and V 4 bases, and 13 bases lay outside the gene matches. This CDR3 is CASSSSGTVSGTF. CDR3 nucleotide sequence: TGTGCCAGCAGTTCGAGTGGGACAGTGAGTGGGACCTTC.

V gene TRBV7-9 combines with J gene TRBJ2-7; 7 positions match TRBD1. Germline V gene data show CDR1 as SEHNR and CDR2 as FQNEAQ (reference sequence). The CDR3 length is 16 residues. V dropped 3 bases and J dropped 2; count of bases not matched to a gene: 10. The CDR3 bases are TGTGCCAGCAGCTTCACAGGGGACCCCAGCCCCTACGAGCAGTACTTC. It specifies CASSFTGDPSPYEQYF.

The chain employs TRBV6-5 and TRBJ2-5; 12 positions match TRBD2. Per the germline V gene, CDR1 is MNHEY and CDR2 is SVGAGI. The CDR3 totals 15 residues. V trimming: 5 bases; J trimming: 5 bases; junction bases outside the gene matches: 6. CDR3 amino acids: CASSRASGGAETQYF. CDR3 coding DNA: TGTGCCAGCAGTAGAGCTAGCGGGGGGGCGGAGACCCAGTACTTC.

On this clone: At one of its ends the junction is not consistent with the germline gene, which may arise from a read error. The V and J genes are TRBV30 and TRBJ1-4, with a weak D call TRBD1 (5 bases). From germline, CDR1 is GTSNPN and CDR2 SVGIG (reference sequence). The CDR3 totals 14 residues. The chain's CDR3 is CPHGTLGTNEKLFF. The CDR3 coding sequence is TGCCCCCACGGGACTTTGGGAACTAATGAAAAACTGTTTTTT.

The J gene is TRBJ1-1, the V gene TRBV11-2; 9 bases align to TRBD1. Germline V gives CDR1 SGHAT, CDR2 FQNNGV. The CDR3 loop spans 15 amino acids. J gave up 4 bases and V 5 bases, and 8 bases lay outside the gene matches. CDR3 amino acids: CASSLNPGQGTEAFF. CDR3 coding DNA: TGTGCCAGCAGCCTCAACCCGGGACAGGGCACTGAAGCTTTCTTT.